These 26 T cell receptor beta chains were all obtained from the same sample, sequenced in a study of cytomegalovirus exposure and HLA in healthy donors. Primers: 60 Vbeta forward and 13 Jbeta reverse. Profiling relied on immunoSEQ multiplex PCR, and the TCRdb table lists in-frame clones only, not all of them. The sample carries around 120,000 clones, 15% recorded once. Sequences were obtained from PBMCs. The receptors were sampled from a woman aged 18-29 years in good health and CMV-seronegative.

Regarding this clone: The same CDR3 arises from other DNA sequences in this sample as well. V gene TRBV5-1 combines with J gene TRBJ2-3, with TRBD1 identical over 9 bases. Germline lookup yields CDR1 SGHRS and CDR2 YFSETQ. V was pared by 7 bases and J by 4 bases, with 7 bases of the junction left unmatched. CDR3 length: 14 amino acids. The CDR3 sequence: CASSPGTGSDTQYF. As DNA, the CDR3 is TGCGCCAGCTCGCCAGGGACAGGGTCAGATACGCAGTATTTT.

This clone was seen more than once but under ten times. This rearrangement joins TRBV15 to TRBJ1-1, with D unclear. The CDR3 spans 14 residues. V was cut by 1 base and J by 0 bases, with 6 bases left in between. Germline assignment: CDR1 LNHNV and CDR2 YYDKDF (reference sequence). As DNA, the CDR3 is TGTGCCACCAGCAGAGGACACATGAACACTGAAGCTTTCTTT. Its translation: CATSRGHMNTEAFF.

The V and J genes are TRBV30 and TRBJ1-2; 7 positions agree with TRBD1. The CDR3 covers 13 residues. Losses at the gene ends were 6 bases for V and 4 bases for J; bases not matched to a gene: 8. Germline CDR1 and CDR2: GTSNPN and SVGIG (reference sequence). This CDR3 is CACQPPGGYGYTF. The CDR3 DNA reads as TGTGCCTGTCAACCTCCAGGGGGCTATGGCTACACCTTC.

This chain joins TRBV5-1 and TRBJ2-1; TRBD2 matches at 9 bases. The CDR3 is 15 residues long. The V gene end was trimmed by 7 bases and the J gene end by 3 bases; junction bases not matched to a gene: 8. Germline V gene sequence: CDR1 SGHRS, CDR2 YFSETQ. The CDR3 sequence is CASSRSGGLYNEQFF. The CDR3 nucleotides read TGCGCCAGCTCCCGTAGCGGGGGCCTCTACAATGAGCAGTTCTTC.

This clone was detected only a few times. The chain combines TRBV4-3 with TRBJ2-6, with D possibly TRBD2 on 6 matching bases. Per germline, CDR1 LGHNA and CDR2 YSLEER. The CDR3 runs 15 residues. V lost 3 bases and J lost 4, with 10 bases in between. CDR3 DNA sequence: TGCGCCAGCAGCCAGGGACTCTCCGGGGCCAACGTCCTGACTTTC. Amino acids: CASSQGLSGANVLTF.

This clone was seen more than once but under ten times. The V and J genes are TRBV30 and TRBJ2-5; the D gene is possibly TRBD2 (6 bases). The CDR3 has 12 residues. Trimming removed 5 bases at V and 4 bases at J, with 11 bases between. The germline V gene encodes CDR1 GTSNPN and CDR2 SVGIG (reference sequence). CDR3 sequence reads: CAWDNSGETQYF. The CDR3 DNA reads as TGTGCCTGGGATAATAGCGGAGAGACCCAGTACTTC.

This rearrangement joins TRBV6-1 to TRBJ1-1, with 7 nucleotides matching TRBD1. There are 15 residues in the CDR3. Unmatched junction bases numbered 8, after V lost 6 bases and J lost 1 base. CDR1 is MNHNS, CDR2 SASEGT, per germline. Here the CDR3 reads CASSPGQIPNTEAFF. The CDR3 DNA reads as TGTGCCAGCAGCCCGGGACAGATACCGAACACTGAAGCTTTCTTT.

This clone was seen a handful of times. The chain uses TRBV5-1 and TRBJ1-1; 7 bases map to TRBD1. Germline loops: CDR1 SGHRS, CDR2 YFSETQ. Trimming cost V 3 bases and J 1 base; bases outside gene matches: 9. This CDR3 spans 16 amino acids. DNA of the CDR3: TGCGCCAGCAGCTCCCTGGGGACAGCTGAGAACACTGAAGCTTTCTTT. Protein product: CASSSLGTAENTEAFF.

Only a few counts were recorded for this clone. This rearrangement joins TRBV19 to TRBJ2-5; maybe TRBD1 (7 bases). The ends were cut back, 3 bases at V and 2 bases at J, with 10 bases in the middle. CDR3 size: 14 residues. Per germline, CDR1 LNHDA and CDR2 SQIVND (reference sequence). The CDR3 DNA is TGTGCCAGTAGTATGACAGGGAGGCAAGAGACCCAGTACTTC. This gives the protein CASSMTGRQETQYF.

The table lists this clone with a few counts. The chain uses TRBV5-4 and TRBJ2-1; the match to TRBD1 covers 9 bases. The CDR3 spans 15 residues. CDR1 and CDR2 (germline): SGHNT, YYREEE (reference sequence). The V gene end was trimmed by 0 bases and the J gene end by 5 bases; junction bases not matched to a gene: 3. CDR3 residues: CASSLGTGVDNEQFF. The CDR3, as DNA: TGTGCCAGCAGCTTGGGGACAGGGGTAGACAATGAGCAGTTCTTC.

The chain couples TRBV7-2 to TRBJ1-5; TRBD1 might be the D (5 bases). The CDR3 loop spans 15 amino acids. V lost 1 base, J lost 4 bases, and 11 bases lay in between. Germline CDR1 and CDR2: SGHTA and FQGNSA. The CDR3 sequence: CASSLVWTTNQPQHF. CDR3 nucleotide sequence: TGTGCCAGCAGCTTAGTGTGGACAACGAATCAGCCCCAGCATTTT.

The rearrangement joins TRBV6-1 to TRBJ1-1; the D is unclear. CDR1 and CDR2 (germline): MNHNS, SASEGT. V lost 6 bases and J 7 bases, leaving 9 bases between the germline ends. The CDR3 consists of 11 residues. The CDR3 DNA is TGTGCCAGCAGGAGAAATGGTGAAGCTTTCTTT. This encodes CASRRNGEAFF.

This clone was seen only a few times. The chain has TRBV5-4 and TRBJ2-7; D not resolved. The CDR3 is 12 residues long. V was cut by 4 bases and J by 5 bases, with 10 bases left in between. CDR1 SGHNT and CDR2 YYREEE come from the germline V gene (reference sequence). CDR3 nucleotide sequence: TGTGCCAGCAGCCTGGACGGTAACGAGCAGTACTTC. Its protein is CASSLDGNEQYF. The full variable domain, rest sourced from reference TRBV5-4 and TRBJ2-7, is ETGVTQSPTHLIKTRGQQVTLRCSSQSGHNTVSWYQQALGQGPQFIFQYYREEENGRGNFPPRFSGLQFPNYSSELNVNALELDDSALYLCASSLDGNEQYFGPGTRLTVT.

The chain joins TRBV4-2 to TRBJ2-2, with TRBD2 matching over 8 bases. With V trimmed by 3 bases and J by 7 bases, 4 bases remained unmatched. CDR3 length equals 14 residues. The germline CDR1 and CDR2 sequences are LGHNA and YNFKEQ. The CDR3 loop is CASSQDLAGGELFF. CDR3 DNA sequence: TGTGCCAGCAGCCAGGATCTAGCGGGCGGGGAGCTGTTTTTT.

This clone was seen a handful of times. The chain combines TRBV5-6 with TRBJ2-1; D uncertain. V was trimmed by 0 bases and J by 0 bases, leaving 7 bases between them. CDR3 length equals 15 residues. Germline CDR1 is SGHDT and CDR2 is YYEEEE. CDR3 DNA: TGTGCCAGCAGCTTGGGACTCCGCTCCTACAATGAGCAGTTCTTC. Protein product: CASSLGLRSYNEQFF.

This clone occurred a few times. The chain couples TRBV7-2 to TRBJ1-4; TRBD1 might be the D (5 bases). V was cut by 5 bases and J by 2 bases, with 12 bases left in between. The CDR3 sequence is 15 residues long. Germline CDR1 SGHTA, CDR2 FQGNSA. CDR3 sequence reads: CASSPQGSTNEKLFF. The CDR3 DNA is TGTGCCAGCAGCCCCCAGGGCTCGACTAATGAAAAACTGTTTTTT.

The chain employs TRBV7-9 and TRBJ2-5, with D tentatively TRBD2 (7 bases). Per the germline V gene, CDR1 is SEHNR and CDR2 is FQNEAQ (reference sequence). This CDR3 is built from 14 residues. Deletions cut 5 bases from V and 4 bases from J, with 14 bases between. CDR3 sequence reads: CASSPGLGGETQYF. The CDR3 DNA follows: TGTGCCAGCAGCCCAGGACTAGGGGGAGAGACCCAGTACTTC. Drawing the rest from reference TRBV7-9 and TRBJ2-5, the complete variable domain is DTGVSQNPRHKITKRGQNVTFRCDPISEHNRLYWYRQTLGQGPEFLTYFQNEAQLEKSRLLSDRFSAERPKGSFSTLEIQRTEQGDSAMYLCASSPGLGGETQYFGPGTRLLVL.

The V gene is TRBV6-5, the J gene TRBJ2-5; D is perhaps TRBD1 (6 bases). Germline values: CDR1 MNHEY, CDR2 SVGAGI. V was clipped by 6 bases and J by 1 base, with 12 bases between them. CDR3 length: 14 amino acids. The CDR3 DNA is TGTGCCAGCAGCCCAGACAGGATCCAAGAGACCCAGTACTTC. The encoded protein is CASSPDRIQETQYF.

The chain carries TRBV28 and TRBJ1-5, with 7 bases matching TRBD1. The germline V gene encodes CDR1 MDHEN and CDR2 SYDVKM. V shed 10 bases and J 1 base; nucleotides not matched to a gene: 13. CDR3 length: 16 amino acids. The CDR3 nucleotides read TGTGCCACCACAGGGGACGCTAAAGGGAGCAATCAGCCCCAGCATTTT. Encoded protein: CATTGDAKGSNQPQHF. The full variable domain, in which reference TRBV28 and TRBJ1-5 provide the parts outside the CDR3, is DVKVTQSSRYLVKRTGEKVFLECVQDMDHENMFWYRQDPGLGLRLIYFSYDVKMKEKGDIPEGYSVSREKKERFSLILESASTNQTSMYLCATTGDAKGSNQPQHFGDGTRLSIL.

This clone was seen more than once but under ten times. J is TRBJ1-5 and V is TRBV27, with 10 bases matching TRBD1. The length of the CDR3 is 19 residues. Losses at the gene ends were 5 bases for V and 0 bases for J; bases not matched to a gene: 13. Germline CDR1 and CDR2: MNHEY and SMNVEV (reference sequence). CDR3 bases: TGTGCCAGCAGTCCTCGGACAGGGGGGATACGATATAGCAATCAGCCCCAGCATTTT. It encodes CASSPRTGGIRYSNQPQHF.

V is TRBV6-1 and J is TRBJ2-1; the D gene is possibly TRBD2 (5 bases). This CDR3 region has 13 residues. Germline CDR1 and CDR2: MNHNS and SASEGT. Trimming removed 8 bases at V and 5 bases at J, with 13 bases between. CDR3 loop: CASLSWTDNEQFF. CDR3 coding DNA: TGTGCCAGCCTCTCTTGGACTGACAATGAGCAGTTCTTC.

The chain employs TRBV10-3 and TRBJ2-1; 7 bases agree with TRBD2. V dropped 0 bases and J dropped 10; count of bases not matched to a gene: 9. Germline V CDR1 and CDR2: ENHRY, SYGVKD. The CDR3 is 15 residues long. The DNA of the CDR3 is TGTGCCATCAGTGAGTCCCGAGGACTAGTAGGAGAGCAGTTCTTC. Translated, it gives CAISESRGLVGEQFF.

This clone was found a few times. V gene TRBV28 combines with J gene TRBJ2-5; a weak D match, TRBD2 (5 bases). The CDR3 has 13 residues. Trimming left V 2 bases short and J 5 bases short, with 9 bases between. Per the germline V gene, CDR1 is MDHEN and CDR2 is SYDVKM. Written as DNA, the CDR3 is TGTGCCAGCAGTTTAGCGAGGAGGGAGACCCAGTACTTC. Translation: CASSLARRETQYF.

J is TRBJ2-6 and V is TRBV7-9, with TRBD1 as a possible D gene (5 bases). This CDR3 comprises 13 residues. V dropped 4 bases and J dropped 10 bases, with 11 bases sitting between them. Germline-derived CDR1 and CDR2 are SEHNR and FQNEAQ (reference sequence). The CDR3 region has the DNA TGTGCCAGCAGCTGGGGCCGTATGAACGTCCTGACTTTC. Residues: CASSWGRMNVLTF.

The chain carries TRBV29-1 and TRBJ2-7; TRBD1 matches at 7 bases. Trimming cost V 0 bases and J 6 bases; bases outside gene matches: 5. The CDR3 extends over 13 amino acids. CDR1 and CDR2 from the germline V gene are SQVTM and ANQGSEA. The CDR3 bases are TGCAGCGTTGAAGAACAGGGGCGGTCCGAGCAGTACTTC. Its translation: CSVEEQGRSEQYF.

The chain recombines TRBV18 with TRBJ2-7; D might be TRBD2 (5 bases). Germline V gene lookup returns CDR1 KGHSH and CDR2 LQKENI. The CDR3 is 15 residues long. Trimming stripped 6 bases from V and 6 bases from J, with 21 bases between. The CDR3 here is CASSLWTLHQGEQYF. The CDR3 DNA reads TGTGCCAGCTCGCTTTGGACTCTCCACCAAGGCGAGCAGTACTTC.